This T cell receptor (beta chain) comes out of a study of blood T cell repertoires in COVID-19. Study-wide context: Spain, Italy and the United States supplied samples that represented acute and convalescent COVID-19. The analysed material was cDNA or gDNA that came from T cells, B-cell-depleted T cells, or PBMCs.

Generated by immunoSEQ multiplex PCR, the TCRdb table keeps only in-frame clones and is missing some. The sample carries about 400,000 clones, around 92% recorded once. Germline V CDR1 and CDR2: MRHNA, SNTAGT. With V trimmed by 6 bases and J by 9 bases, 5 bases remained unmatched. The CDR3 sequence is 14 residues long. The genes are TRBV6-4 and TRBJ2-5, with 15 bases that match TRBD2. Sequenced material: peripheral blood. The receptor was isolated from a man aged 35 to 55 with acute or convalescent COVID-19. The CDR3 sequence is CASRGLAGGTPQYF. DNA for the CDR3: TGTGCCAGCAGGGGACTAGCGGGAGGCACTCCCCAGTACTTC.